This T cell receptor beta chain originates from a study of Ad26.COV2.S vaccination and SARS-CoV-2 variants. Overall study results and limits: Vaccine and placebo recipients had similar non-spike TCR breadth. Placebo recipients had lower spike-specific TCR breadth than vaccine recipients.

Sequencing used immunoSEQ multiplex PCR; TCRdb keeps in-frame clones, though not all of them. The sample shows a few hundred thousand clones, less than 95% of them seen only once. The treatment denotes: around 19 received Ad26.COV2.S at low or high dose, single or two shots; five or six received placebo; per-sample allocation not given. All samples were drawn on day 63, counting from the first vaccine or placebo injection. This person who donated was an adult of 18-55 years in Boston. Expressing Wuhan-strain SARS-CoV-2 spike, an Ad26 vector served as the vaccine. Trimming cost V 4 bases and J 0 bases; bases outside gene matches: 4. This CDR3 region has 15 residues. The germline V gene has CDR1 SGHTA and CDR2 FQGTGA. A note on this clone: Its antigen is not identified.

The sequenced sample was peripheral blood, obtained in a trial of Ad26.COV2.S vaccine versus placebo. The chain has TRBV7-3 and TRBJ2-3; 7 bases align to TRBD1. This clonotype was sampled from a person between 18 and 60 years old who received the Ad26.COV2.S COVID-19 vaccine or a placebo. The CDR3 loop reads CASSSHRGSTDTQYF. As DNA, the CDR3 is TGTGCCAGCAGCTCGCACAGGGGTAGCACAGATACGCAGTATTTT.